This T cell receptor beta chain was recorded in a study of blood T cells in healthy people across ages. Trimming took off 1 base at V and 7 bases at J, with 10 bases between the two ends. This CDR3 spans 13 amino acids. The germline gives CDR1 LGHDT, CDR2 YNNKEL (reference sequence). For the second PCR, which ran for about 7 to 11 cycles, a sample-barcoded 5' primer and a J-beta primer mix were used. In TCRdb, the 5' RACE reads were re-called with MiXCR into one record per CDR3 protein. The sample contains hundreds of thousands of distinct CDR3 sequences, 58% of which appear only once. This TCR was recovered from a man in his 60s in good health. The sequenced sample was blood. The chain has TRBV3-1 and TRBJ1-2; D is possibly TRBD1 (5 bases). As DNA, the CDR3 is TGTGCCAGCAGCCAAGCGGAGGGGAGTGGCTACACCTTC. Translation gives CASSQAEGSGYTF.